These 8 T cell receptor beta chains came from one sample sequenced in a study of T cell repertoires in cytomegalovirus infection. TCRdb passed the reads through MiXCR, listing each CDR3 protein once. The sample records hundreds of thousands of distinct CDR3 sequences, 8% to 10% being singletons. The sample was PBMCs. The receptors come from a human donor in good health (CMV status not recorded). Some clones in this sample may be carry-over from other donors' samples.

This clonotype has at least ten counts. The V and J genes are TRBV29-1 and TRBJ2-3, with D hard to call. Germline V lookup: CDR1 SQVTM, CDR2 ANQGSEA. The CDR3 is 14 amino acids. The V end lost 0 bases, the J end lost 2 bases, and 9 bases lay between the germline ends. CDR3: CSVEDGPYTDTQYF. The CDR3 DNA sequence: TGCAGCGTTGAAGATGGACCCTACACAGATACGCAGTATTTT.

This clonotype was observed at least ten times. V and J are TRBV6-5 and TRBJ2-5; 14 bases agree with TRBD2. The ends lost 5 bases at V and 0 bases at J; junction bases unmatched: 8. Germline CDR1 MNHEY, CDR2 SVGAGI. This CDR3 has 18 residues. The CDR3 reads CASSPGLAGALNQETQYF. DNA for the CDR3: TGTGCCAGCAGTCCGGGACTAGCGGGGGCCCTTAACCAAGAGACCCAGTACTTC.

The chain uses TRBV19 and TRBJ2-1; D gene unclear. The germline V and J ends were trimmed by 5 bases and 3 bases, with 11 bases remaining between them. Looked up from germline, CDR1 is LNHDA and CDR2 is SQIVND (reference sequence). The CDR3 is 14 residues long. CDR3 coding DNA: TGTGCCAGTAGTGTCCAGTCATTCTACAATGAGCAGTTCTTC. Translated, it gives CASSVQSFYNEQFF.

The sample holds many counts of this clonotype. The J gene is TRBJ1-5, the V gene TRBV7-2; D call uncertain. V shed 3 bases and J shed 0 bases, with 6 bases lying between them. This CDR3 spans 14 amino acids. Germline CDR1 reads SGHTA; CDR2 reads FQGNSA. CDR3 in amino acids: CASSFLYSNQPQHF. CDR3 nucleotides: TGTGCCAGCAGCTTTCTTTATAGCAATCAGCCCCAGCATTTT.

This clonotype was recorded many times. The rearrangement links TRBV7-2 to TRBJ1-1; 8 nucleotides match TRBD1. The germline V gene has CDR1 SGHTA and CDR2 FQGNSA. The V gene end was trimmed by 3 bases and the J gene end by 5 bases; junction bases not matched to a gene: 8. The CDR3 loop spans 15 amino acids. The CDR3 here is CASSLPPGGRTEAFF. The CDR3 region has the DNA TGTGCCAGCAGCTTGCCCCCAGGGGGCAGGACTGAAGCTTTCTTT.

This clonotype turned up a few times. This chain connects TRBV7-9 to TRBJ1-1; D call uncertain. The CDR3 sequence is 15 residues long. From germline, CDR1 is SEHNR and CDR2 FQNEAQ (reference sequence). V was shortened by 7 bases and J by 0 bases, with 15 bases between the two germline ends. DNA for the CDR3: TGTGCCAGCACCGTCTCGGGCACCCTGAACACTGAAGCTTTCTTT. This sequence encodes CASTVSGTLNTEAFF.

This clonotype was seen at least ten times. This sequence joins TRBV28 and TRBJ1-4, with 7 bases identical to TRBD1. Germline trimming cut 4 bases from V and 7 bases from J; bases unmatched to any gene: 6. Germline values: CDR1 MDHEN, CDR2 SYDVKM. The CDR3 has 14 residues. The chain's CDR3 is CASSSGQEGEKLFF. Written as DNA, the CDR3 is TGTGCCAGCAGTTCCGGACAGGAGGGTGAAAAACTGTTTTTT.

This clonotype was observed many times. The chain employs TRBV19 and TRBJ1-6, with 7 bases identical to TRBD1. V lost 3 bases, J lost 5 bases, and 1 base stayed unmatched. CDR3 length equals 14 residues. The V gene's germline CDR1 is LNHDA and CDR2 SQIVND (reference sequence). DNA of the CDR3: TGTGCCAGTAGTATGGGACAGAATAATTCACCCCTCCACTTT. This gives the protein CASSMGQNNSPLHF.